A single sample is the source of the 28 T cell receptor beta chains below, sequenced in a study of blood T cells in healthy people across ages. Using a J-beta primer mix together with a sample-barcoded 5' primer, a second PCR was run for about 6 to 12 cycles. TCRdb fed the 5' RACE reads into MiXCR, producing one record per CDR3 protein. The table records some 550,000 distinct CDR3 sequences, under 55% of them present only once. The sample taken for sequencing was blood. The receptor set was obtained from a man at least 80 years old in good health.

This chain links TRBV12-3 or TRBV12-4 with TRBJ1-2; D possibly corresponds to TRBD1 (6 bases). This CDR3 comprises 13 residues. V was pared by 0 bases and J by 7 bases, with 9 bases between. The CDR3 region has the DNA TGTGCCAGCAGTTTAGCACAGGGCCTTGGCTACACCTTC. It codes for CASSLAQGLGYTF.

The chain joins TRBV9 to TRBJ2-1; TRBD2 matches at 10 bases. The V gene end was trimmed by 0 bases and the J gene end by 8 bases; junction bases not matched to a gene: 2. Germline V gene data show CDR1 as SGDLS and CDR2 as YYNGEE. This CDR3 has 14 amino acids. The CDR3 nucleotides are TGTGCCAGCAGCGTAGATCTAGCGGGGGATGAGCAGTTCTTC. Its protein is CASSVDLAGDEQFF.

This sequence joins TRBV20-1 and TRBJ2-3; 16 bases map to TRBD2. The germline V gene has CDR1 DFQATT and CDR2 SNEGSKA (reference sequence). V dropped 1 base and J dropped 4; count of bases not matched to a gene: 5. The CDR3 length is 17 residues. DNA for the CDR3: TGCAGTGCTAGAGGGGGGACTAGCGGGAGGGCCCCAGATACGCAGTATTTT. This translates into CSARGGTSGRAPDTQYF.

This clonotype was seen only a few times. The rearrangement uses TRBV20-1 and TRBJ1-4, with TRBD1 matching over 8 bases. The germline V gene encodes CDR1 DFQATT and CDR2 SNEGSKA (reference sequence). This CDR3 is 14 amino acids long. J gave up 8 bases and V 5 bases, and 10 bases lay outside the gene matches. CDR3 DNA sequence: TGCAGTGCTGCGAATACAGGGGGGGACGAAAAACTGTTTTTT. This sequence encodes CSAANTGGDEKLFF.

V and J are TRBV6-6 and TRBJ2-3; 8 bases map to TRBD1. Losses at the gene ends were 9 bases for V and 5 bases for J; bases not matched to a gene: 16. The germline V gene encodes CDR1 MNHNY and CDR2 SVGAGI (reference sequence). The CDR3 contains 16 residues. CDR3 sequence: CASSAPSQGAGDTQYF. In DNA form, the CDR3 reads TGTGCCAGTAGTGCCCCTTCGCAGGGGGCGGGAGATACGCAGTATTTT.

This clonotype was picked up a small number of times. A much larger clone sits a single nucleotide away, making a read error possible. The gene calls are TRBV6-1 and TRBJ2-3; unclear D gene. The CDR3 is 11 residues long. The germline V gene encodes CDR1 MNHNS and CDR2 SASEGT. Written as DNA, the CDR3 is TGTGCCAGCAGTGGCACAGATATGCAGTATTTT. This encodes CASSGTDMQYF.

This chain links TRBV7-2 with TRBJ2-2; no definite D call. The CDR3 is 14 amino acids. Germline values: CDR1 SGHTA, CDR2 FQGNSA. The V end was cut by 1 base, the J end by 7 bases, with 10 bases between. CDR3 residues: CASSLGRQSGELFF. CDR3 sequence (DNA): TGTGCCAGCAGCTTAGGCAGGCAGAGCGGGGAGCTGTTTTTT.

In this sample, this clonotype turned up a few times. This chain joins TRBV6-5 and TRBJ2-2; possible D gene TRBD2, 6 bases. Germline V gene lookup returns CDR1 MNHEY and CDR2 SVGAGI. The CDR3 loop spans 13 amino acids. The ends were cut back, 6 bases at V and 4 bases at J, with 9 bases in the middle. DNA of the CDR3: TGTGCCAGCAGACCGACTAGCACCGGGGAGCTGTTTTTT. As protein: CASRPTSTGELFF.

The V and J genes are TRBV6-2 or TRBV6-3 and TRBJ1-1; D is undetermined. The ends were cut back, 0 bases at V and 4 bases at J, with 6 bases in the middle. The V gene's germline CDR1 is MNHEY and CDR2 SVGEGT. The CDR3 covers 13 residues. The DNA for the CDR3 is TGTGCCAGCAGTTACTCGGGAGCCACTGAAGCTTTCTTT. Translated, it gives CASSYSGATEAFF.

The V and J genes are TRBV9 and TRBJ2-1; TRBD2 aligns across 10 bases. CDR1 is SGDLS and CDR2 is YYNGEE in the germline V gene. Trimming took 4 bases from V and 0 from J; bases not matched to a gene: 10. The length of the CDR3 is 18 residues. CDR3 in amino acids: CASSTWEVAGGSYNEQFF. DNA for the CDR3: TGTGCCAGCAGCACGTGGGAGGTAGCGGGAGGCTCCTACAATGAGCAGTTCTTC.

The CDR3 DNA sequence: TGCAGTGCTACGCAGGGTTTCTCCTACGAGCAGTACTTC. This translates into CSATQGFSYEQYF. V is TRBV20-1 and J is TRBJ2-7; the D gene is possibly TRBD1 (5 bases). Trimming left V 4 bases short and J 0 bases short, with 10 bases between. Germline values: CDR1 DFQATT, CDR2 SNEGSKA (reference sequence). CDR3 length: 13 residues.

This clonotype was seen more than once but under ten times. The chain employs TRBV10-3 and TRBJ2-5, with a tentative D call TRBD2 (6 bases). This CDR3 region has 14 residues. The germline gives CDR1 ENHRY, CDR2 SYGVKD. V was shortened by 8 bases and J by 1 base, with 14 bases between the two germline ends. The CDR3 spells CAIASSGSQETQYF. DNA of the CDR3: TGTGCCATCGCGAGCAGCGGGTCCCAAGAGACCCAGTACTTC.

This chain joins TRBV24-1 and TRBJ2-1; 8 bases fit TRBD1. The CDR3 contains 12 residues. Germline V gives CDR1 KGHDR, CDR2 SFDVKD. With 9 bases clipped from V and 7 bases from J, the junction kept 4 bases outside the gene matches. Here the CDR3 reads CATGQGWNEQFF. CDR3 bases: TGTGCCACCGGACAGGGTTGGAATGAGCAGTTCTTC.

The rearrangement uses TRBV3-1 and TRBJ1-6; maybe TRBD1 (5 bases). Germline CDR1 and CDR2: LGHDT and YNNKEL (reference sequence). The CDR3 contains 14 residues. V gave up 0 bases and J gave up 9 bases, with 9 bases separating them. The CDR3 DNA is TGTGCCAGCAGCCAAGATCTTGGGGGTTCACCCCTCCACTTT. Encoded protein: CASSQDLGGSPLHF.

The rearrangement uses TRBV9 and TRBJ2-3; TRBD1 is a possible D gene (6 bases). Between the trimmed V and J ends, which lost 0 bases and 0 bases, there was a span of 8 bases. CDR1 and CDR2 from the germline V gene are SGDLS and YYNGEE. This CDR3 spans 15 amino acids. The CDR3 spells CASSVVGHSTDTQYF. The CDR3 DNA follows: TGTGCCAGCAGCGTAGTGGGACACAGCACAGATACGCAGTATTTT.

Many counts were recorded for this clonotype. J is TRBJ1-1 and V is TRBV6-5; possibly TRBD1 for D (5 bases). The V and J ends lost 1 base and 4 bases respectively, with 22 bases between them. CDR1 MNHEY and CDR2 SVGAGI come from the germline V gene. The CDR3 spans 18 residues. CDR3 sequence reads: CASSYFPGGWVGSTEAFF. DNA for the CDR3: TGTGCCAGCAGTTACTTTCCCGGGGGGTGGGTAGGGAGCACTGAAGCTTTCTTT.

The V call is TRBV12-3 or TRBV12-4, the J call TRBJ2-1; D might be TRBD2 (6 bases). The CDR3 loop spans 13 amino acids. V was cut by 3 bases and J by 13 bases, with 16 bases left in between. Written as DNA, the CDR3 is TGTGCCAGCAGTTTTACGTACGGCGGGACTCAGTTCTTC. Its translation: CASSFTYGGTQFF.

V and J are TRBV12-3 or TRBV12-4 and TRBJ2-5; TRBD2 is a possible D gene (5 bases). The CDR3 spans 15 residues. The V end lost 6 bases, the J end lost 3 bases, and 17 bases lay between the germline ends. The CDR3 coding sequence is TGTGCCAGCAGCCCCTTAGAGGGTCTCAAAGAGACCCAGTACTTC. Amino acids: CASSPLEGLKETQYF.

This clonotype was observed a few times. V usage is TRBV7-3 and J usage is TRBJ2-7; 10 bases map to TRBD2. The CDR3 contains 15 residues. After removal of 10 bases from V and 3 bases from J, the junction contained 12 bases not matched to a gene. Germline lookup yields CDR1 SGHTA and CDR2 FQGTGA. The CDR3 bases are TGTGCCAACCTTAAGCGGGGGGGCCAGCACTACGAGCAGTACTTC. This translates into CANLKRGGQHYEQYF.

This clonotype was picked up many times. This sequence joins TRBV6-6 and TRBJ2-7; no clear D gene. V was shortened by 5 bases and J by 4 bases, with 12 bases between the two germline ends. Per the germline V gene, CDR1 is MNHNY and CDR2 is SVGAGI (reference sequence). CDR3 size: 13 residues. CDR3 amino acids: CASSDMVGYEQYF. The CDR3 DNA reads as TGTGCCAGCAGTGACATGGTGGGTTACGAGCAGTACTTC.

The chain employs TRBV7-9 and TRBJ2-1; D not resolved. Trimming removed 6 bases from V and 0 bases from J, with 12 bases in between. Germline-derived CDR1 and CDR2 are SEHNR and FQNEAQ (reference sequence). This CDR3 has 15 amino acids. CDR3 DNA: TGTGCCAGCAGACCTGCCGGGTACTCCTACAATGAGCAGTTCTTC. Protein product: CASRPAGYSYNEQFF.

V gene TRBV7-2 combines with J gene TRBJ2-5; the match to TRBD1 covers 9 bases. Looked up from germline, CDR1 is SGHTA and CDR2 is FQGNSA. Trimming took 5 bases from V and 4 from J; bases not matched to a gene: 8. There are 15 residues in the CDR3. This CDR3 is CASSPRDRERETQYF. The CDR3 DNA sequence: TGTGCCAGCAGCCCGCGGGACAGGGAACGAGAGACCCAGTACTTC.

This clonotype was seen just once. This chain links TRBV3-1 with TRBJ1-2, with a tentative D call TRBD1 (5 bases). Germline CDR1 reads LGHDT; CDR2 reads YNNKEL (reference sequence). CDR3 length: 13 amino acids. The V gene lost 0 bases and the J gene lost 8 bases, with 10 bases spanning the gap. The CDR3 reads CASSQEPGGGYTF. The CDR3 DNA reads as TGTGCCAGCAGCCAAGAGCCCGGGGGAGGCTACACCTTC.

The V gene is TRBV9, the J gene TRBJ2-7, with D hard to call. Per the germline V gene, CDR1 is SGDLS and CDR2 is YYNGEE. V was trimmed by 0 bases and J by 5 bases, leaving 9 bases between them. The CDR3 is made up of 13 amino acids. The CDR3 is CASSVGAANEQYF. Written as DNA, the CDR3 is TGTGCCAGCAGCGTAGGGGCAGCCAACGAGCAGTACTTC.

The chain couples TRBV7-2 to TRBJ2-5, with D maybe TRBD1 (5 bases). The V end was cut by 2 bases, the J end by 9 bases, with 19 bases between. The germline gives CDR1 SGHTA, CDR2 FQGNSA. The CDR3 sequence is 15 residues long. The CDR3 region has the DNA TGTGCCAGCAGCTTAACAGGCGACAGCCGTTCGGCCCAGTACTTC. This translates into CASSLTGDSRSAQYF.

V and J are TRBV10-3 and TRBJ1-1; D is unresolved. The V end was cut by 0 bases, the J end by 5 bases, with 19 bases between. CDR3 size: 17 residues. Germline CDR1 ENHRY, CDR2 SYGVKD. The CDR3 DNA is TGTGCCATCAGTGAGTCGACCCTCCGAGCAAAGGGAACTGAAGCTTTCTTT. The encoded protein is CAISESTLRAKGTEAFF.

This clonotype was seen just once. The chain combines TRBV6-4 with TRBJ2-7; D is unclear. The ends were cut back, 10 bases at V and 6 bases at J, with 22 bases in the middle. The CDR3 contains 14 residues. CDR1 and CDR2 (germline): MRHNA, SNTAGT. CDR3 sequence: CAKSLYWDGCEQYF. The CDR3 region has the DNA TGTGCCAAATCCCTGTACTGGGATGGCTGCGAGCAGTACTTC.

The chain has TRBV10-3 and TRBJ1-5; TRBD1 aligns across 7 bases. This CDR3 comprises 14 residues. V was clipped by 8 bases and J by 6 bases; unmatched bases: 10. Germline values: CDR1 ENHRY, CDR2 SYGVKD. CDR3 protein: CAIARDSGAQPQHF. CDR3 bases: TGTGCCATCGCCCGGGACAGTGGAGCTCAGCCCCAGCATTTT.